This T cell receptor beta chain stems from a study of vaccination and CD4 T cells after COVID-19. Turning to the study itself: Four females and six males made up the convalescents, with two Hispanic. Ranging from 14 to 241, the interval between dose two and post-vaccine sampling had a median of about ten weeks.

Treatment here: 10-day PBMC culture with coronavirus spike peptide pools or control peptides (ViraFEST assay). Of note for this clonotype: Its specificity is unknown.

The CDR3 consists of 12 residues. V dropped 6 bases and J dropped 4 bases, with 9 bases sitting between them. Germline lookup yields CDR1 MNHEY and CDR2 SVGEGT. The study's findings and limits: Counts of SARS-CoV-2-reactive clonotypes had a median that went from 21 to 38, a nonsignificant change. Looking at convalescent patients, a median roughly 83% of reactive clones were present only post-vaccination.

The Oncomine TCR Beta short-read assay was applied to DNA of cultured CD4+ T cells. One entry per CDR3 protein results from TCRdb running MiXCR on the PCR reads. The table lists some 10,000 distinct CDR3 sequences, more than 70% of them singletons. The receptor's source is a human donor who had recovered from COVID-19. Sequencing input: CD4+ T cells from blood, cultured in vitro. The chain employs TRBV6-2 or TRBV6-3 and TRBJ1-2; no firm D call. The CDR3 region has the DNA TGTGCCAGCAGGGGCGCTGGCTATGGCTACACCTTC. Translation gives CASRGAGYGYTF.